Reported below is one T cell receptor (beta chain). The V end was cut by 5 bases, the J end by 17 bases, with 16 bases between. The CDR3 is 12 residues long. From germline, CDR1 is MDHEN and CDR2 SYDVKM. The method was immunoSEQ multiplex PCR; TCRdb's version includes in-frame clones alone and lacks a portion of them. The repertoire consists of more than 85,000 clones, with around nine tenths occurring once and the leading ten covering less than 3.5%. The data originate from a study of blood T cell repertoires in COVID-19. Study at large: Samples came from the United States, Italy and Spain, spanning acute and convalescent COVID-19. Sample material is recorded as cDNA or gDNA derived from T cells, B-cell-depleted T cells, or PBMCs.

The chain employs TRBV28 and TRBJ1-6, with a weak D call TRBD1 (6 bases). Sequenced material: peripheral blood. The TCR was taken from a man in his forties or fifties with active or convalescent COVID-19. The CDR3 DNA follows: TGTGCCAGCAGTCCCCGACAGGTCCACTTCCACTTT. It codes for CASSPRQVHFHF.